This T cell receptor beta chain was sequenced for a study of shared clonotypes between healthy human individuals. This CDR3 has 15 residues. CDR1 is GTSNPN and CDR2 is SVGIG in the germline V gene (reference sequence). V dropped 3 bases and J dropped 3 bases, with 18 bases sitting between them. A note on this clone: Its antigen is unknown.

Notes on the study in general: Collection of samples was limited to blood; tissue repertoires likely differ.

Method: immunoSEQ multiplex PCR; TCRdb's copy keeps in-frame clones and lacks some. The table records 1,500,000 or so clones, 98% of them present only once. Sequencing input: naive CD4+ T cells sorted from blood. The subset here: CD45RA+ positively selected. This receptor was obtained from a man aged 30-40 years in good health. The V gene is TRBV30, the J gene TRBJ2-7, with TRBD2 as a possible D gene (5 bases). CDR3 protein: CAWSPVWGVGYEQYF. Written as DNA, the CDR3 is TGTGCCTGGAGCCCGGTTTGGGGAGTTGGCTACGAGCAGTACTTC.